The text below deals with one T cell receptor (beta chain). Its antigen is still unknown. Chemo-refractory metastatic non-small-cell lung cancer patients were treated with focal radiation plus CTLA-4 blockade with ipilimumab. The CDR3 spans 16 residues. The germline gives CDR1 SGHTS, CDR2 YDEGEE. V was cut by 0 bases and J by 0 bases, with 7 bases left in between. Sequenced by immunoSEQ multiplex PCR; TCRdb stores in-frame clones only, minus some. The repertoire holds 50,000 to 85,000 clones, roughly four fifths seen once, with about 4.2% in the top ten. This entry comes from a study of radiotherapy plus CTLA-4 blockade in lung cancer. Overall study: Objective responses were documented in around 20% of patients, with disease control in roughly 30%. General study points: Expansion of tumor-derived TCR clones was observed in blood after radiotherapy plus ipilimumab.

This specimen was peripheral blood, taken from a patient treated with radiotherapy plus ipilimumab. This chain joins TRBV5-8 and TRBJ2-6; no clear D gene. The sequence derives from a human donor with non-small cell lung cancer who had a partial response to radiotherapy plus ipilimumab. The CDR3 DNA reads as TGTGCCAGCAGCTTGGGTATCTACTCTGGGGCCAACGTCCTGACTTTC. It translates to CASSLGIYSGANVLTF.